One TCR beta chain is described in this entry. These data belong to a study of blood T cell repertoires in COVID-19. For the study at large: Samples came from the United States, Italy and Spain, spanning acute and convalescent COVID-19. Sources were T cells, B-cell-depleted T cells, or PBMCs; the material itself was cDNA or gDNA.

Under the authors' procedure: Estimation of nucleated cell counts was performed using reference gene primer amplification. TCRdb's copy holds only in-frame clones and misses some; the assay was immunoSEQ multiplex PCR. That table supplies the V and J calls and clone size; D and trimming were determined from the DNA. This table holds 80,000 to 100,000 clones, around 84% found once. The CDR3 length is 15 residues. The ends lost 4 bases at V and 10 bases at J; junction bases unmatched: 9. Per germline, CDR1 LGHNA and CDR2 YNFKEQ. The receptor's source is a woman in her fifties or sixties in a cohort sampled during active or convalescent COVID-19. The V gene is TRBV4-2, the J gene TRBJ2-1; the match to TRBD2 covers 11 bases. Sequencing used peripheral blood. The CDR3: CASSPGVAGGREQFF. The CDR3 DNA reads as TGTGCCAGCAGCCCCGGGGTAGCGGGGGGGCGGGAGCAGTTCTTC.